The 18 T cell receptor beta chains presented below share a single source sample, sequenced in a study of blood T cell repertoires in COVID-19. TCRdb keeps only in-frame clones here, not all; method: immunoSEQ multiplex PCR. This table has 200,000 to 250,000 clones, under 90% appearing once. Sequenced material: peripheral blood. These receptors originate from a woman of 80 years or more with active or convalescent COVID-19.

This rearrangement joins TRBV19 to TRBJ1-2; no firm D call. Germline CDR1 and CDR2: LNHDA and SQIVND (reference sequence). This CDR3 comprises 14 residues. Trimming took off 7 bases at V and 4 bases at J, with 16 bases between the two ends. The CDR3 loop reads CASTASTAGYGYTF. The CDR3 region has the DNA TGTGCCAGTACTGCATCTACGGCGGGCTATGGCTACACCTTC.

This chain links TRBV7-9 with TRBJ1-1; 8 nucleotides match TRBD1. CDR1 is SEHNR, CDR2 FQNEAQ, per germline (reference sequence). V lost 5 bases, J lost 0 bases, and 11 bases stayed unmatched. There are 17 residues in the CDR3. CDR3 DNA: TGTGCCAGCAGCATTGCCGGGACAGGAGGGATGAACACTGAAGCTTTCTTT. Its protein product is CASSIAGTGGMNTEAFF. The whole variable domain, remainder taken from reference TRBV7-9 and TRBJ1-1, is DTGVSQNPRHKITKRGQNVTFRCDPISEHNRLYWYRQTLGQGPEFLTYFQNEAQLEKSRLLSDRFSAERPKGSFSTLEIQRTEQGDSAMYLCASSIAGTGGMNTEAFFGQGTRLTVV.

The CDR3 loop reads CASSANPAGNSYEQYF. The CDR3 region has the DNA TGTGCCAGCAGCGCAAACCCCGCAGGGAATTCCTACGAGCAGTACTTC. The rearrangement uses TRBV11-1 and TRBJ2-7; a weak D match, TRBD1 (5 bases). Germline V gene sequence: CDR1 SGHAT, CDR2 FQDESV (reference sequence). This CDR3 contains 16 residues. Trimming pared 5 bases from V and 1 base from J, leaving 18 bases between. The whole variable domain, filled in from reference TRBV11-1 and TRBJ2-7, reads EAEVAQSPRYKITEKSQAVAFWCDPISGHATLYWYRQILGQGPELLVQFQDESVVDDSQLPKDRFSAERLKGVDSTLKIQPAELGDSAMYLCASSANPAGNSYEQYFGPGTRLTVT.

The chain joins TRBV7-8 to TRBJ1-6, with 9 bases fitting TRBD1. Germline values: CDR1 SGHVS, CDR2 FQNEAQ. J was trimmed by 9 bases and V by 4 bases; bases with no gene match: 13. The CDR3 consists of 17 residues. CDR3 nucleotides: TGTGCCAGCAGCTACCGGGGCCAGGGACAGGGATCTTCACCCCTCCACTTT. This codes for CASSYRGQGQGSSPLHF. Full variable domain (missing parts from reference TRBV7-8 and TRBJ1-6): GAGVSQSPRYKVAKRGQDVALRCDPISGHVSLFWYQQALGQGPEFLTYFQNEAQLDKSGLPSDRFFAERPEGSVSTLKIQRTQQEDSAVYLCASSYRGQGQGSSPLHFGNGTRLTVT.

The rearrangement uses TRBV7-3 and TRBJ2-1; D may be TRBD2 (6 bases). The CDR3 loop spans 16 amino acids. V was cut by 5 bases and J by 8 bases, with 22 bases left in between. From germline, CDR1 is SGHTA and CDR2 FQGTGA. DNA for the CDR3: TGTGCCAGCAGCCCTCCAGGCGGGGCAGGTTTGGATGAGCAGTTCTTC. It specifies CASSPPGGAGLDEQFF.

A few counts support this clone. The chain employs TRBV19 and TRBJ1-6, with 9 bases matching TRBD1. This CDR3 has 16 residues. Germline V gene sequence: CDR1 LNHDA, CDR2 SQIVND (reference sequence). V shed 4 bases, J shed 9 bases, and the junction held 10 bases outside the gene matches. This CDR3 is CASSTPGQGYGSPLHF. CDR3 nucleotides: TGTGCCAGTAGTACGCCGGGACAGGGATACGGTTCACCCCTCCACTTT.

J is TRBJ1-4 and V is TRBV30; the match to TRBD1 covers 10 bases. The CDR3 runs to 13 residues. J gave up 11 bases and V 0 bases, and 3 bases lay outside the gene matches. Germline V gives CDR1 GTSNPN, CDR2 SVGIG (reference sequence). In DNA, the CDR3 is TGTGCCTGGAGTGTAAGGGACAGGGGCAAACTGTTTTTT. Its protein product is CAWSVRDRGKLFF.

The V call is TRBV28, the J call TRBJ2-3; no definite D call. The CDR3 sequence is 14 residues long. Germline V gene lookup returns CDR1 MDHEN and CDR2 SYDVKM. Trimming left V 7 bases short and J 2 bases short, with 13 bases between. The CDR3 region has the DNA TGTGCCAGCAAACCATGGGCAGACACAGATACGCAGTATTTT. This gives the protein CASKPWADTDTQYF.

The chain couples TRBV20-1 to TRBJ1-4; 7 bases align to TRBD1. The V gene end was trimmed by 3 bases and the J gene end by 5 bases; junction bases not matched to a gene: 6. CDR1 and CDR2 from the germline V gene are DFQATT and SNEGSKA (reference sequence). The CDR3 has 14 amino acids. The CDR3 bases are TGCAGTGCTAGTCGAGGGGGCGGGAATGAAAAACTGTTTTTT. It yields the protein CSASRGGGNEKLFF.

The CDR3 DNA reads as TGTGCCAGCAGCTTGGTCCAGGGGGATTGGAGAGAGACCCAGTACTTC. Protein sequence: CASSLVQGDWRETQYF. V usage is TRBV5-4 and J usage is TRBJ2-5, with 7 positions matching TRBD1. This CDR3 is 16 amino acids long. J was trimmed by 4 bases and V by 0 bases; bases with no gene match: 9. Germline V CDR1 and CDR2: SGHNT, YYREEE (reference sequence).

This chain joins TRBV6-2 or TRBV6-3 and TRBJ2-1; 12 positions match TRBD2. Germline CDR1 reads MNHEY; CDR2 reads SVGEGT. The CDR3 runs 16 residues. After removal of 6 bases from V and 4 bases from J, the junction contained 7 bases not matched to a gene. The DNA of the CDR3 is TGTGCCAGCAGCTCCCGGACTAGCGGGGTGTACAATGAGCAGTTCTTC. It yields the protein CASSSRTSGVYNEQFF.

The CDR3 sequence: CASSPGQGWGEKLFF. DNA of the CDR3: TGTGCCAGCTCACCCGGACAGGGGTGGGGTGAAAAACTGTTTTTT. This rearrangement joins TRBV18 to TRBJ1-4, with 9 bases aligning to TRBD1. CDR1 is KGHSH and CDR2 is LQKENI in the germline V gene. Unmatched junction bases numbered 6, after V lost 3 bases and J lost 7 bases. This CDR3 contains 15 residues. Full variable domain (rest looked up from reference TRBV18 and TRBJ1-4): NAGVMQNPRHLVRRRGQEARLRCSPMKGHSHVYWYRQLPEEGLKFMVYLQKENIIDESGMPKERFSAEFPKEGPSILRIQQVVRGDSAAYFCASSPGQGWGEKLFFGSGTQLSVL.

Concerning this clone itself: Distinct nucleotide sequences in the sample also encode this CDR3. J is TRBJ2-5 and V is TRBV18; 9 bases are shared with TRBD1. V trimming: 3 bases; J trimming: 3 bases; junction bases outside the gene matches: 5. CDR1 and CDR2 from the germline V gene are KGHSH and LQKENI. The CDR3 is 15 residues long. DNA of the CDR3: TGTGCCAGCTCACCGCCGGGACAGGGTAAAGAGACCCAGTACTTC. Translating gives CASSPPGQGKETQYF.

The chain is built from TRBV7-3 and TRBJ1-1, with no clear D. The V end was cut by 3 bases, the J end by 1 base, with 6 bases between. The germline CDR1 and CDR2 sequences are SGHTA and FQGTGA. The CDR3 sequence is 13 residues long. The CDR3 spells CASSFSSNTEAFF. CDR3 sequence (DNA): TGTGCCAGCAGCTTCAGTTCGAACACTGAAGCTTTCTTT.

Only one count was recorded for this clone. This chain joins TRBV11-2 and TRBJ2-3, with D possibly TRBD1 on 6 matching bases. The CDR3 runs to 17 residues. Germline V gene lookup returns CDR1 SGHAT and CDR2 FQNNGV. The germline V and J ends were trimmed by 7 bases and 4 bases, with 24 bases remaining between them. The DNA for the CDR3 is TGTGCCAGCAACGTATATGGGGGCGGAGGTTTTTCAGATACGCAGTATTTT. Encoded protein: CASNVYGGGGFSDTQYF.

The CDR3 reads CATSDVGQGQETQYF. CDR3 DNA: TGTGCCACCAGTGACGTGGGACAGGGCCAAGAGACCCAGTACTTC. This chain connects TRBV24-1 to TRBJ2-5; TRBD1 aligns across 9 bases. The CDR3 is 15 residues long. The junction had 3 bases not matched to a gene; V was cut back by 4 bases and J by 1 base. CDR1 and CDR2 from the germline V gene are KGHDR and SFDVKD.

CDR3: CASSPKTGDYPSYNEQFF. For the CDR3, the DNA is TGTGCCAGCAGTCCTAAAACTGGAGACTACCCCTCGTACAATGAGCAGTTCTTC. This chain joins TRBV27 and TRBJ2-1, with TRBD2 as a possible D gene (5 bases). Trimming pared 5 bases from V and 4 bases from J, leaving 24 bases between. This CDR3 comprises 18 residues. Germline V gene lookup returns CDR1 MNHEY and CDR2 SMNVEV (reference sequence).

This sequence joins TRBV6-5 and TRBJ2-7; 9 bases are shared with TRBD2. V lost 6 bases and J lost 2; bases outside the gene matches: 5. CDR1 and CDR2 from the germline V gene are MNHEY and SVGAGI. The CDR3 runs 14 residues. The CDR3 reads CASSLAGRAYEQYF. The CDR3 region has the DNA TGTGCCAGCAGCCTAGCGGGGCGAGCCTACGAGCAGTACTTC.